This T cell receptor beta chain was captured by sequencing in a study of blood T cell repertoires in COVID-19 (TCRdb year 2020). For context, the study as a whole: Collaborator samples came from the United States, Italy and Spain and covered acute and convalescent phases of COVID-19. HLA class I and class II types, where available, came from metadata supplied by the sample provider rather than from assay-based typing. A freely available public database, intended as a resource for researchers studying the immune response to SARS-CoV-2, is where the repertoires were released. The samples were drawn from two sources: the first 160 participants of the ongoing ImmuneRACE study, and 950 to 1,500 subjects contributed by 6 global collaborators. Deeply sampled blood TCRbeta repertoires from subjects exposed to, actively infected with, or recovered from COVID-19 were included in the dataset. Sample metadata almost always included a de-identified subject ID, COVID-19 status, age in years and sex. The prospective study material was composed of cDNA or gDNA derived from T cells, B-cell-depleted T cells, or PBMCs.

TCRbeta CDR3 regions were amplified from genomic DNA by means of the immunoSEQ Assay, a bias-controlled multiplex PCR. The source study handled its data this way. The number of nucleated cells in each sample was estimated by amplification of reference gene primers within the assay. To quantify the absolute abundance of each unique TCRbeta CDR3 rearrangement, sequence reads were collapsed and filtered. For each sample, productive Simpson clonality was calculated as the square root of Simpson's diversity index across productive rearrangements. TCRdb carries this immuneACCESS record with in-frame sequences only. Its versions omit some clonotypes, under half of them owing to an unresolved V gene in the studies checked, with the rest unexplained. The V and J calls and clone size were taken over from that table, and D and trimming were inferred from the DNA. The sample table holds 250,000 to 350,000 clones, of which about nine tenths were seen once. The top ten clones comprise about 11% of the sample.

CDR1 and CDR2 were assigned from the germline V gene as ENHRY and SYGVKD. From its cysteine to its phenylalanine, the CDR3 spans 13 amino acids. Just CDR3 DNA is preserved here, 39 bases in frame from base 1. At the junction V is shortened by 6 bases and J by 13 bases; bases outside the gene matches: 7. One collaborating source in Seattle enrolled patients during active infection and followed them longitudinally through the course of disease. Whole blood was collected in K2EDTA tubes by collaborating institutions according to the institutions' own protocols. For TCRbeta analysis, collaborator samples were shipped as frozen whole blood, as isolated PBMCs, or as DNA extracted from either sample type. On the study overall, not on this receptor specifically: The quantity of clinical and demographic metadata differed by source and by participant and was supplied without curation.

A remark on this clone: Its antigen target is currently unknown. Per-base quality was not reported, and no clone a single base away is much larger than it.

This chain is built from TRBV10-3 and TRBJ2-7; 15 middle bases align to TRBD2. The source of this sequence is a woman aged 25 to 39 with COVID-19, enrolled during active disease. Sequenced input: peripheral blood. The CDR3: CAISPGLAGGEYF. The DNA sequence is given as TGTGCCATCAGCCCGGGACTAGCGGGAGGCGAATACTTC.